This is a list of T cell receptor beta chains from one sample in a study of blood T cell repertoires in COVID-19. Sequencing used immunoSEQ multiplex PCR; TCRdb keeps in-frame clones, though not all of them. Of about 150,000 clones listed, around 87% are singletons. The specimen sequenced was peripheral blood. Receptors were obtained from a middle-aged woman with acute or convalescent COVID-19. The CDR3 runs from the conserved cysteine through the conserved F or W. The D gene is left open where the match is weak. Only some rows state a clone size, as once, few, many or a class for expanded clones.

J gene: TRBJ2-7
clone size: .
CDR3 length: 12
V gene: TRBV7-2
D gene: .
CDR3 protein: CASSLDYSEQYF

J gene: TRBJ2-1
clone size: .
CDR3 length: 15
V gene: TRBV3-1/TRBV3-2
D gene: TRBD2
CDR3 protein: CASSQGLAGNNEQFF

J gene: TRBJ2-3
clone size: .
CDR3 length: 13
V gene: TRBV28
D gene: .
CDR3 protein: CASSTDITDTQYF

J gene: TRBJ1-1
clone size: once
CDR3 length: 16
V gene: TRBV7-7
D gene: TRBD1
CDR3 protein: CASRLRGPGSNTEAFF

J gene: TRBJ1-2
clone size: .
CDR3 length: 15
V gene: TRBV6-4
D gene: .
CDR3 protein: CASTGFGYRNDGYTF

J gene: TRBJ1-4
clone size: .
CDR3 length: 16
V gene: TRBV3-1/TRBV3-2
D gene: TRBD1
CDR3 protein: CASSQGFDRGGEKLFF

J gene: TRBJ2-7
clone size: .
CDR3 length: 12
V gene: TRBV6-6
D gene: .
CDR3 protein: CASTKQESEQYF

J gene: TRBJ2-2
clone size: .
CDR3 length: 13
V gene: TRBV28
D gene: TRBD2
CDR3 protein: CASAGVNTGELFF

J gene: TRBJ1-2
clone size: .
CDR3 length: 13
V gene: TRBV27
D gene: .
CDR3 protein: CASSLGSSYGYTF

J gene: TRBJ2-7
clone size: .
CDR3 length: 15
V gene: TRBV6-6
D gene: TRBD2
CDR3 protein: CASSKVGLAGYEQYF

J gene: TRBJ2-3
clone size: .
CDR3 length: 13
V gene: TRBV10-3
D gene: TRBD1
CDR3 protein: CAISGQGADTQYF

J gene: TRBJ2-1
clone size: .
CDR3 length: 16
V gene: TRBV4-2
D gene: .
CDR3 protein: CASSLEDRGSHNEQFF

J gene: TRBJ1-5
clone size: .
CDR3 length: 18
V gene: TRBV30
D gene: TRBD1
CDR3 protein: CAWRIPGQGVSLDQPQHF

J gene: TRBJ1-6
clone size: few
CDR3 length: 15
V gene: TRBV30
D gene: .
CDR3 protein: CAWVRGQGHNSPLHF

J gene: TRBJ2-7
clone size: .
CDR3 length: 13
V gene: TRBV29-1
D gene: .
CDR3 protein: CSVFVGDSWEQYF

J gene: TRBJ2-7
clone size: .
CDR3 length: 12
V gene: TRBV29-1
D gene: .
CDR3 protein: CSVERRGHEQYF

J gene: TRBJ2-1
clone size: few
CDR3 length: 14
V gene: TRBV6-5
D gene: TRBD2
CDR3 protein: CASSISGGRNEQFF

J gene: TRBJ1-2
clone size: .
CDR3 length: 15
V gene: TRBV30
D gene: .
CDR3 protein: CAWSGGQGPIYGYTF

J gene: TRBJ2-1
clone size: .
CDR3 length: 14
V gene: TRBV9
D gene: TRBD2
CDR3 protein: CASSKLAGNDEQFF

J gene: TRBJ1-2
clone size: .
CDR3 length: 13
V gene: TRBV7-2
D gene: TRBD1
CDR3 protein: CASSRDRGAGYTF

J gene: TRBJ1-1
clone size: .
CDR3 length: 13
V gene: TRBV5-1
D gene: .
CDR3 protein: CASSPTTHTEAFF

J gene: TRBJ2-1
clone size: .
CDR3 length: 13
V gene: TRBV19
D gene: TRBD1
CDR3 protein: CASSIDRQGGSFF

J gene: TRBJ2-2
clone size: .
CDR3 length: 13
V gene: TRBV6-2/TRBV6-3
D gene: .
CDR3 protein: CASSYGLSGELFF

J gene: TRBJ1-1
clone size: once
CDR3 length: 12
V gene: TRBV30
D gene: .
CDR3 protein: CAWGPFVTEAFF

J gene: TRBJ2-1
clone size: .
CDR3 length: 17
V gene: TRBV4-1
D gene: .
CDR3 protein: CASSQATGTNSYNEQFF

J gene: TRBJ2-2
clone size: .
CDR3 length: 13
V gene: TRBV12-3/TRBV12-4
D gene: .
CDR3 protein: CASNLQGTGELFF